What follows describes a single T cell receptor beta chain. The antigen is unknown. Assay: immunoSEQ multiplex PCR; the TCRdb copy retains only in-frame clones and omits some. The sample holds under 30,000 clones, approximately 77% seen once. These data come from a study of OX40 agonist ivuxolimab in advanced cancers. In the study overall: It was ivuxolimab, an agonistic anti-OX40 (CD134) antibody, that patients were treated with. Earlier treatment with anti-PD-1, anti-PD-L1 or anti-CTLA-4 was permitted, and approximately 38% had received some.

Study results and caveats: Among the nonresponders, some also had low normalized T-cell clonal expansion. Expanded peripheral T cells had an undetermined antigen specificity.

There are 14 residues in the CDR3. Germline V lookup: CDR1 SGHVS, CDR2 FQNEAQ. V lost 10 bases and J 3 bases, leaving 18 bases between the germline ends. The sequence derives from an adult with an advanced solid tumor such as melanoma, head and neck, liver or kidney cancer. This rearrangement joins TRBV7-8 to TRBJ1-1; D is undetermined. This material consisted of CD4+ or CD8+ T cells sorted from blood, taken in a trial of the OX40 agonist ivuxolimab. The CDR3 sequence is CATSFELGDTEAFF. The CDR3 DNA sequence: TGTGCCACCTCCTTTGAGTTGGGCGACACTGAAGCTTTCTTT.